This entry lists 20 T cell receptor beta chains sequenced from one sample in a study of CD8 T cells in Susac syndrome. Random hexamers served to reverse transcribe roughly 0.5 to 1 ug RNA. In TCRdb, the immunoSEQ multiplex PCR reads were re-called with MiXCR into one record per CDR3 protein. The sample has about 180,000 distinct CDR3 sequences; just under 95% are singletons. Source material: CD4+ T cells from PBMCs. The receptors shown here come from a human donor with Susac syndrome.

The genes are TRBV18 and TRBJ1-1; D not resolved. Per the germline V gene, CDR1 is KGHSH and CDR2 is LQKENI. The CDR3 sequence is 17 residues long. V was pared by 3 bases and J by 2 bases, with 19 bases between. The DNA for the CDR3 is TGTGCCAGCTCACCTCCCCGCGGGGAGGCTGTTAACACTGAAGCTTTCTTT. This translates into CASSPPRGEAVNTEAFF.

V is TRBV3-1 and J is TRBJ1-2; D remains unclear. This CDR3 has 13 amino acids. Germline lookup yields CDR1 LGHDT and CDR2 YNNKEL (reference sequence). The V end lost 6 bases, the J end lost 4 bases, and 12 bases lay between the germline ends. CDR3 protein: CASSFRDFYGYTF. DNA for the CDR3: TGTGCCAGCAGTTTCAGAGATTTCTATGGCTACACCTTC.

CDR3 residues: CASSPAPTGEQYF. CDR3 bases: TGTGCCAGCAGTCCCGCCCCGACAGGGGAGCAGTACTTC. The chain is built from TRBV27 and TRBJ2-7; 7 nucleotides agree with TRBD1. Trimming at V came to 5 bases and at J to 7 bases, leaving 8 bases not matched to a gene. CDR3 length: 13 residues. Germline V CDR1 and CDR2: MNHEY, SMNVEV (reference sequence).

The rearrangement joins TRBV28 to TRBJ1-5; perhaps TRBD1 as D (5 bases). This CDR3 spans 14 amino acids. V lost 5 bases to trimming and J lost 9 bases, with 17 bases between them. The germline CDR1 and CDR2 sequences are MDHEN and SYDVKM. The CDR3, as DNA: TGTGCCAGCAGTCGCCCAACCGACAGTACGCCCCAGCATTTT. This sequence encodes CASSRPTDSTPQHF.

This clonotype appeared a single time. The chain recombines TRBV12-3 or TRBV12-4 with TRBJ1-2; unclear D gene. The CDR3 has 14 residues. V dropped 1 base and J dropped 4 bases, with 10 bases sitting between them. CDR3 nucleotide sequence: TGTGCCAGCAGTTTAGGGATCCCCGCCTATGGCTACACCTTC. As protein: CASSLGIPAYGYTF.

This rearrangement joins TRBV5-1 to TRBJ1-2; the D gene is possibly TRBD1 (6 bases). This CDR3 comprises 14 residues. Deletions cut 1 base from V and 6 bases from J, with 13 bases between. Per the germline V gene, CDR1 is SGHRS and CDR2 is YFSETQ. In DNA form, the CDR3 reads TGCGCCAGCAGCTTGAGGCAGGGGACCCATGGCTACACCTTC. This codes for CASSLRQGTHGYTF.

The chain links TRBV11-3 to TRBJ2-3; D is unclear. CDR3 length: 13 residues. The V gene lost 2 bases and the J gene lost 5 bases, with 8 bases spanning the gap. CDR1 SGHNT and CDR2 YENEEA come from the germline V gene. As DNA, the CDR3 is TGTGCCAGCAGCTTATCGCGGTTAGATACGCAGTATTTT. This gives the protein CASSLSRLDTQYF.

Remarks on this clonotype: An end of the junction differs from the germline gene, which may be a read error. The chain is built from TRBV12-3 or TRBV12-4 and TRBJ2-7; either TRBD1 or TRBD2 may fit D (5 bases each). CDR3 length: 12 amino acids. The CDR3 nucleotides are TGTGCCAGCAGTTTAGAACACTGGGACCTCCACTTC. Translated: CASSLEHWDLHF.

The chain links TRBV7-3 to TRBJ2-7; TRBD2 matches 14 bases. CDR1 and CDR2 from the germline V gene are SGHTA and FQGTGA. The CDR3 totals 21 residues. V trimming: 4 bases; J trimming: 0 bases; junction bases outside the gene matches: 17. The CDR3 reads CASSSSTGTSGGVSRSYEQYF. The CDR3 DNA reads as TGTGCCAGCAGCTCCAGTACCGGGACTAGCGGGGGAGTTTCACGCTCCTACGAGCAGTACTTC.

The rearrangement joins TRBV20-1 to TRBJ2-5; D unclear. Germline CDR1 is DFQATT and CDR2 is SNEGSKA (reference sequence). The V gene lost 2 bases and the J gene lost 5 bases, with 6 bases spanning the gap. The CDR3 length is 11 residues. The CDR3 here is CSARKDETQYF. The CDR3 DNA sequence: TGCAGTGCTAGAAAAGACGAGACCCAGTACTTC.

This chain joins TRBV4-3 and TRBJ2-1; tentative D call: TRBD2 (6 bases). The V end was cut by 0 bases, the J end by 0 bases, with 9 bases between. CDR1 and CDR2 (germline): LGHNA, YSLEER. CDR3 length: 16 residues. DNA for the CDR3: TGCGCCAGCAGCCAAGATATCGGGAGCTCCTACAATGAGCAGTTCTTC. It codes for CASSQDIGSSYNEQFF.

The chain recombines TRBV30 with TRBJ2-5; TRBD2 is a possible D gene (5 bases). The V and J ends lost 2 bases and 1 base respectively, with 5 bases between them. The V gene's germline CDR1 is GTSNPN and CDR2 SVGIG (reference sequence). CDR3 length: 12 amino acids. The CDR3 DNA is TGTGCCTGGAGTAGCGGCCAAGAGACCCAGTACTTC. It yields the protein CAWSSGQETQYF.

In DNA, the CDR3 is TGTGCCTGGAGTTTAGGGCTAACCTACGAGCAGTACTTC. Its translation: CAWSLGLTYEQYF. This chain joins TRBV30 and TRBJ2-7; the D is unclear. CDR3 length equals 13 residues. Trimming left V 2 bases short and J 2 bases short, with 10 bases between. Germline V gene data show CDR1 as GTSNPN and CDR2 as SVGIG (reference sequence).

This chain uses TRBV20-1 with TRBJ2-1; D remains unclear. Germline CDR1 reads DFQATT; CDR2 reads SNEGSKA (reference sequence). Trimming cost V 0 bases and J 1 base, with 10 bases left between them. The CDR3 length is 15 residues. The DNA of the CDR3 is TGCAGTGCTAGAGAAGCCGTTGCGTCCTACAATGAGCAGTTCTTC. Protein sequence: CSAREAVASYNEQFF.

This clonotype was counted only a few times. The V call is TRBV20-1, the J call TRBJ1-2; D is uncertain. The germline V and J ends were trimmed by 7 bases and 1 base, with 10 bases remaining between them. The CDR3 totals 12 residues. Per germline, CDR1 DFQATT and CDR2 SNEGSKA (reference sequence). The CDR3 nucleotides are TGCAGTGTGCGGGGTTTTAACTATGGCTACACCTTC. It codes for CSVRGFNYGYTF.

J is TRBJ2-1 and V is TRBV4-3, with 7 bases identical to TRBD2. With 1 base clipped from V and 6 bases from J, the junction kept 9 bases outside the gene matches. Germline loops: CDR1 LGHNA, CDR2 YSLEER. The CDR3 consists of 16 residues. Here the CDR3 reads CASSQAGASGPNEQFF. DNA of the CDR3: TGCGCCAGCAGCCAAGCTGGAGCTAGCGGCCCCAATGAGCAGTTCTTC.

The chain is built from TRBV3-1 and TRBJ2-7, with TRBD1 matching 9 bases. CDR1 is LGHDT, CDR2 YNNKEL, per germline (reference sequence). CDR3 length: 15 residues. J lost 11 bases, V lost 0 bases, and 11 bases had no gene match. The CDR3 protein is CASSQDLAQGAQEYF. The CDR3 DNA reads TGTGCCAGCAGCCAAGATCTGGCACAGGGGGCGCAGGAGTACTTC.

DNA of the CDR3: TGTGCCAGCAGAGTTTCAGGGACCACTGAAGCTTTCTTT. Translated, it gives CASRVSGTTEAFF. The chain combines TRBV6-1 with TRBJ1-1, with a weak D call TRBD1 (5 bases). CDR1 and CDR2 (germline): MNHNS, SASEGT. This CDR3 contains 13 residues. Between the trimmed V and J ends, which lost 6 bases and 4 bases, there was a span of 12 bases.

There are a few counts of this clonotype. The gene calls are TRBV29-1 and TRBJ2-6; 8 bases are a match to TRBD1. CDR1 SQVTM and CDR2 ANQGSEA come from the germline V gene. The CDR3 totals 13 residues. V trimming: 6 bases; J trimming: 2 bases; junction bases outside the gene matches: 0. The CDR3 DNA is TGCAGCGTGACAGGGGCTGGGGCCAACGTCCTGACTTTC. Its protein product is CSVTGAGANVLTF. Complete variable domain (other parts from reference TRBV29-1 and TRBJ2-6): SAVISQKPSRDICQRGTSLTIQCQVDSQVTMMFWYRQQPGQSLTLIATANQGSEATYESGFVIDKFPISRPNLTFSTLTVSNMSPEDSSIYLCSVTGAGANVLTFGAGSRLTVL.

The chain uses TRBV18 and TRBJ2-3, with 7 nucleotides matching TRBD1. Germline V gene lookup returns CDR1 KGHSH and CDR2 LQKENI. The CDR3 has 15 residues. V trimming: 1 base; J trimming: 2 bases; junction bases outside the gene matches: 3. CDR3 protein: CASSPRTGDTDTQYF. The CDR3 DNA reads TGTGCCAGCTCACCACGGACAGGCGACACAGATACGCAGTATTTT.